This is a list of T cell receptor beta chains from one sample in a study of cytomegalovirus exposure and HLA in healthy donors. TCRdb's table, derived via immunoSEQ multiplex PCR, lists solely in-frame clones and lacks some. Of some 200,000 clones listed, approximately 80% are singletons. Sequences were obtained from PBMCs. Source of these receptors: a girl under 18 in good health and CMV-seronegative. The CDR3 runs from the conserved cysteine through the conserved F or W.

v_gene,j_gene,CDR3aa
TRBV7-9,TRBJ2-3,CASSLGLAGGTDTQYF
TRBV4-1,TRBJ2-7,CASSHVKIGTRGGPNEQYF
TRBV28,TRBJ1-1,CASSFGRRKNTEAFF
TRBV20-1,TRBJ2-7,CSAPRGTQQYF
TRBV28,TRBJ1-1,CASSFTGMNTEAFF
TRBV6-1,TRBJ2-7,CASRGSSYEQYF
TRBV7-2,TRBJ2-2,CASSRLPGTKAGELFF
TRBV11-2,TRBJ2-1,CASSRLPPSSGRMNEQFF
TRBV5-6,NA,CASSLGPGEGRPYEQYF
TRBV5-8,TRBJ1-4,CASSPGTGYEKLFF
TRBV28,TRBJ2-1,CASSLSGDNEQFF
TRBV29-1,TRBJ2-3,CSVTPPAGGQDTQYF
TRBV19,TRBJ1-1,CASSAAKPGTGLEAFF
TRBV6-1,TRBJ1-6,CASSELNRTGPLHF
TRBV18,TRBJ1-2,CASSPPGTTSTFNYGYTF
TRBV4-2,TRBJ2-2,CASSQGLVLNTGELFF
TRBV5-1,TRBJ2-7,CASSLIGSGDEQYF
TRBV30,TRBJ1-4,CAWSGQGPEKLFF
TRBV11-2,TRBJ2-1,CASSLDVAGGLISYNEQFF
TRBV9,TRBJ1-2,CASSVGTVKGYTF
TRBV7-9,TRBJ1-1,CASSFDTGGTEAFF
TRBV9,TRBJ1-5,CASSVDGANQPQHF
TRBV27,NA,CASGSGSSYEQYF
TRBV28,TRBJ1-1,CASSSPRGINTEAFF
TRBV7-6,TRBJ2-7,CASSRNSVYEQYF
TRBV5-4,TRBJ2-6,CASSGASGANVLTF
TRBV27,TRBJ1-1,CASSLKGGENTEAFF
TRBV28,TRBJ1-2,CASTDRNYGYTF
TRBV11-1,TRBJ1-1,CASGLQWGQWGEAFF
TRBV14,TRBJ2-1,CASSQLAGGRDEQFF
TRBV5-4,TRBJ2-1,CASSLGQRESINEQFF
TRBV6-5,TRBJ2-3,CASAPGQGTDTQYF
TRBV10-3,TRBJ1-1,CAIRGTDTEAFF
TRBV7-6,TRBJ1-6,CASSSGPRDRIPSYNSPLHF
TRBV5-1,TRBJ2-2,CASTPGLANTGELFF
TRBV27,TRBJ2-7,CASSGQGGVRGYEQYF
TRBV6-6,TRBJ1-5,CASIIGAVYSNQPQHF
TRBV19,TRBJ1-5,CASSIGGGEWSAQHF
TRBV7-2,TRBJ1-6,CASSLTSSYNSPLHF
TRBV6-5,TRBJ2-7,CASNPGGSLLYEQYF
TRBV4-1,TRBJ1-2,CASSQDGGYGYTF
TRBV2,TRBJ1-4,CASSELIDRGEKLFF
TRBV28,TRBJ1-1,CASSLSTEAFF
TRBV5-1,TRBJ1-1,CASSYLREGIEAFF
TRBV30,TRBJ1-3,CAWNRGNTIYF
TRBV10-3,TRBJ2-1,CASGDTGTSGEQFF
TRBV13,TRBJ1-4,CASSSYRGTVNEKLFF
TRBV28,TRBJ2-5,CASSSYRGQETQYF